The clone carrying this T cell receptor (beta chain) was detected only a few times. The antigen is not known. These data originate in a study of cytomegalovirus exposure and HLA in healthy donors. Broader study findings: Later work found most CMV-associated TCR beta chains apparently HLA-restricted. Later analysis associated a missense DCLRE1C variant with TCR beta V- and J-gene trimming.

PCR used 60 Vbeta primers and 13 Jbeta primers. Only in-frame clones appear in the TCRdb table, and some are missing; sequencing was by immunoSEQ multiplex PCR. The sample gives approximately 120,000 clones, 80% to 90% of which show up once; approximately 3.6% is in the top ten. V trimming: 1 base; J trimming: 4 bases; junction bases outside the gene matches: 0. CDR3 length: 15 amino acids. From germline, CDR1 is SGHTA and CDR2 FQGNSA. The source is a woman aged 40 to 55 in good health and CMV-seropositive. The gene calls are TRBV7-2 and TRBJ2-2; 10 bases line up with TRBD2. The sequenced sample was PBMCs. The CDR3 DNA reads as TGTGCCAGCAGCTTAGTAGCGGGGGGCACCGGGGAGCTGTTTTTT. It encodes CASSLVAGGTGELFF.